This T cell receptor beta chain was documented in a study of T cell repertoires in cytomegalovirus infection. About the study: Through public TCR beta signatures, both CMV infection and matching HLA type were indicated.

Germline CDR1 and CDR2: DFQATT and SNEGSKA (reference sequence). V trimming: 0 bases; J trimming: 6 bases; junction bases outside the gene matches: 16. The CDR3 length is 19 residues. Findings of the study overall: Totalled public TCR beta family frequency picked out people who carried CMV plus the relevant HLA. HLA-C-restricted CMV clonotypes gave the most frequent clonotype in two of eight donors.

One entry per CDR3 protein results from TCRdb running MiXCR on the reads. The table shows around 310,000 distinct CDR3 sequences, with roughly 15% occurring only once. Note on this clonotype: Antigen: not known.

The V and J genes are TRBV20-1 and TRBJ2-4; 11 nucleotides agree with TRBD2. This TCR was sampled from a human donor in good health (CMV status not recorded). Some clones in this sample may be carry-over from other donors' samples. The sequencing input was PBMCs. DNA for the CDR3: TGCAGTGCTAGAGACCTAGCGGGGGGCCCTGGGGGGCTCGGAAACATTCAGTACTTC. It encodes CSARDLAGGPGGLGNIQYF.